The sequence of this T cell receptor beta chain was determined in a study of spatial heterogeneity in lung cancer. For the study at large: There were consistently more beta-chain sequences detected than alpha-chain sequences.

Findings and caveats of the study: Blood carried ubiquitous expanded tumor TCRs more at resection than follow-up.

The time point denotes: sample taken at primary tumor resection. Whole RNA, isolated from tumor, nontumor lung or frozen PBMC, was sequenced without prior sorting. This CDR3 is built from 17 residues. The V gene end was trimmed by 3 bases and the J gene end by 5 bases; junction bases not matched to a gene: 14. Looked up from germline, CDR1 is MDHEN and CDR2 is SYDVKM. MiXCR was run by TCRdb on the 5' RACE reads, yielding one entry per CDR3 protein. This table holds 40,000 or so distinct CDR3 sequences, more than 4.5% found once. This clonotype has ten or more counts. What it recognizes is unknown. Material: PBMCs, obtained at surgery. V and J are TRBV28 and TRBJ1-1; 8 bases fit TRBD1. The source is a female donor with early-stage non-small cell lung cancer. The CDR3 loop reads CASSFGDRSLVWTEAFF. CDR3 nucleotides: TGTGCCAGCAGTTTTGGGGACAGGTCTTTGGTGTGGACTGAAGCTTTCTTT. The entire variable domain, with the rest obtained from reference TRBV28 and TRBJ1-1, is as follows: DVKVTQSSRYLVKRTGEKVFLECVQDMDHENMFWYRQDPGLGLRLIYFSYDVKMKEKGDIPEGYSVSREKKERFSLILESASTNQTSMYLCASSFGDRSLVWTEAFFGQGTRLTVV.